Reported below is one TCR beta chain. Its antigen is currently not known. Per-base quality was not reported, and no clone a single base away is much larger than it. Fewer naive CD4 and especially CD8 T cells, with expanded effector memory subpopulations, were found in the patients. CD3+CD4+ T cells were sorted from fresh PBMCs before TCR sequencing. Genomic DNA was extracted with the QIAamp DNA Blood Mini Kit and sent for immunoSEQ repertoire analysis. CDR3 regions were amplified by multiplex PCR from a standard quantity of genomic DNA template. PCR products were sequenced on an Illumina platform. Per the source publication's procedure: Sequences were mapped to a reference, using V, D and J gene definitions from IMGT. Closely related sequences were merged by a nearest-neighbor clustering algorithm so that PCR and sequencing errors were removed. V, D and J usage was analyzed in productive unique and total sequences using ImmunoSEQ Analyzer tools and R version 3.6.1. The table was pulled from immuneACCESS by TCRdb, which kept in-frame rearrangements only. Such tables lose some clones; where checked, under half of the loss comes from unresolved V genes, and the rest has no known cause. V and J calls and clone size are given by that table; D and trimming were obtained from the DNA. For this sample there are 2,500 or so clones; approximately 89% appear just once. Approximately 19% of the sample is in the top ten clones.

CDR1 and CDR2 (LNHDA, SQIVND) derive from the germline V gene (reference sequence). The CDR3, from cysteine to phenylalanine, totals 13 residues. Just the 39-base CDR3 DNA is kept, in frame starting at base 1. The V and J ends are trimmed by 8 bases and 7 bases, leaving 18 bases between them. These data belong to a study of immunodeficiency (dated by TCRdb to about 2019). Study-wide context: Repertoire analysis was done to look for VDJ recombination defects and oligoclonality. Results and caveats for the whole study, not just this receptor: V-J pairing and productive entropy in CD4+ T cells appeared similar in patients and controls. Based on top-100 and total clonotype frequencies, severe oligoclonality showed up in patient CD8+ T cells, whereas patient CD4+ T cells did not show severe oligoclonality. In the entropy comparisons of patients against healthy controls, patients were shown as n=3 (open circles), and an effect of thymic development was suggested only as a possibility.

The TCR was taken from a woman younger than 30 with POLD1 deficiency. Sequencing was carried out using CD4+ T cells from blood. Recombination joined TRBV19 with TRBJ2-7; a tentative D call is TRBD2 (5 bases match). The DNA sequence is TGTGCCAGTGGCTTAGCGCGTCGGTCGGAGCAGTACTTC. This encodes CASGLARRSEQYF. The CDR3, completed at both ends by the reference TRBV19 and TRBJ2-7 genes, gives the full variable domain DGGITQSPKYLFRKEGQNVTLSCEQNLNHDAMYWYRQDPGQGLRLIYYSQIVNDFQKGDIAEGYSVSREKKESFPLTVTSAQKNPTAFYLCASGLARRSEQYFGPGTRLTVT.